This TCR beta chain was observed in a study of cytotoxic CD8 clonotypes in ibrutinib-treated CLL. On this clone itself: What it binds is unknown.

The germline gives CDR1 SEHNR, CDR2 FQNEAQ (reference sequence). Deletions cut 1 base from V and 5 bases from J, with 11 bases between. This CDR3 comprises 14 residues. Study conclusions and caveats: Clonotypes that were public were uncommon, and they contracted or stayed stable on treatment. Clonality went higher at ibrutinib response and then dropped back toward baseline at progression. Age-matched healthy donor levels were exceeded by baseline clonality, which tracked circulating CD8+ T-cell counts.

Sequencing was designed to attain a depth spanning 1 in 200,000 to 1 in 1 million T cells. TCRdb keeps only in-frame clones here, not all; method: immunoSEQ multiplex PCR. The table has roughly 23,000 clones, around 75% seen once; the top ten hold approximately 7.3%. The TCR originated in a human donor with chronic lymphocytic leukemia. The V and J genes are TRBV7-9 and TRBJ2-5; the D is unclear. Sequenced material: PBMCs, taken before ibrutinib treatment. The CDR3 region is CASSLEVTRETQYF. The DNA of the CDR3 is TGTGCCAGCAGCTTAGAAGTTACGCGGGAGACCCAGTACTTC. Filled out from reference TRBV7-9 and TRBJ2-5, the complete variable domain reads DTGVSQNPRHKITKRGQNVTFRCDPISEHNRLYWYRQTLGQGPEFLTYFQNEAQLEKSRLLSDRFSAERPKGSFSTLEIQRTEQGDSAMYLCASSLEVTRETQYFGPGTRLLVL.